Detailed here is one T cell receptor (beta chain). Its antigen is still unknown. The treatment was: roughly 11-day PBMC culture with coronavirus spike peptide pools or control peptides (ViraFEST assay). According to the study, CD4+ T cells from the unexposed donor were gathered ahead of the COVID-19 pandemic (2011-2018). The J segment lost 8 bases and the V segment lost 3 bases, leaving 8 bases of the junction unmatched. Germline CDR1 is SGDLS and CDR2 is YYNGEE. The CDR3 consists of 14 residues. Sequencing of the DNA from cultured CD4+ T cells was carried out with the Oncomine TCR Beta short-read assay. Investigators isolated genomic DNA from cultured CD4+ T cells. TCRdb ran MiXCR on the PCR reads and lists one entry per CDR3 protein. The sample has roughly 12,000 distinct CDR3 sequences; about 40% are singletons. The data derive from a study of vaccination and CD4 T cells after COVID-19.

This clonotype originated in a human donor in good health. The specimen was CD4+ T cells from blood, cultured in vitro. The gene calls are TRBV9 and TRBJ1-2; TRBD1 aligns across 9 bases. CDR3 coding DNA: TGTGCCAGCAGCGCATTACAGGGGGCGGGAGGCTACACCTTC. This translates into CASSALQGAGGYTF.